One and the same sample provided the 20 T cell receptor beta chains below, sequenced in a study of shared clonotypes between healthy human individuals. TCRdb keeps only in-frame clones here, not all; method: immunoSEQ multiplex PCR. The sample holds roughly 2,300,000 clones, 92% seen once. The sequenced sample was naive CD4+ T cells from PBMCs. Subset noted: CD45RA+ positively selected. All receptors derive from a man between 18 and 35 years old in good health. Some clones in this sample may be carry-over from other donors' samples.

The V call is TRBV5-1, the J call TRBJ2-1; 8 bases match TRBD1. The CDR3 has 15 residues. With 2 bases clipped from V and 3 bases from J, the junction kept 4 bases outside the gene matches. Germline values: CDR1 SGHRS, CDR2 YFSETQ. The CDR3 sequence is CASSFQGAGYNEQFF. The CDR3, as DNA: TGCGCCAGCAGCTTTCAGGGGGCCGGCTACAATGAGCAGTTCTTC.

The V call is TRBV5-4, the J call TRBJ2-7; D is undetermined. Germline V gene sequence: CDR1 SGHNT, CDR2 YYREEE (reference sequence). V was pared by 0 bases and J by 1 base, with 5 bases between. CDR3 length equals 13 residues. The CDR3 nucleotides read TGTGCCAGCAGCTTGGTGCAGTCCTACGAGCAGTACTTC. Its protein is CASSLVQSYEQYF.

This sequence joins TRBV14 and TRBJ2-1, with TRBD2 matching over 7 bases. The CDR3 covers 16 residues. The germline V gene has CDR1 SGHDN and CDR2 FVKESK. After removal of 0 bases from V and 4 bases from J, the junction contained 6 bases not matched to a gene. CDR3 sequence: CASSQDRVSGYNEQFF. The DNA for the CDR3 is TGTGCCAGCAGCCAAGACAGAGTTAGCGGGTACAATGAGCAGTTCTTC.

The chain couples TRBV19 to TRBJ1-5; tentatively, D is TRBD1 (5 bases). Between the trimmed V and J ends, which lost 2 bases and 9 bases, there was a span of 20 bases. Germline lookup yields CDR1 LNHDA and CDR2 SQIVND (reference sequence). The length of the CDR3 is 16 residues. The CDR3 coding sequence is TGTGCCAGTAGTATAACCTACGGGACGCGCGCCCTGCCCCAGCATTTT. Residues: CASSITYGTRALPQHF.

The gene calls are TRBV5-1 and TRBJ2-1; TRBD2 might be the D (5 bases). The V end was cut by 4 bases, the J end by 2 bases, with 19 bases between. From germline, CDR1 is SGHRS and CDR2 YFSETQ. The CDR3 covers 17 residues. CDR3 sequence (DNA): TGCGCCAGCAGCACCCCCTCGGCAGCGGTCACCTACAATGAGCAGTTCTTC. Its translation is CASSTPSAAVTYNEQFF.

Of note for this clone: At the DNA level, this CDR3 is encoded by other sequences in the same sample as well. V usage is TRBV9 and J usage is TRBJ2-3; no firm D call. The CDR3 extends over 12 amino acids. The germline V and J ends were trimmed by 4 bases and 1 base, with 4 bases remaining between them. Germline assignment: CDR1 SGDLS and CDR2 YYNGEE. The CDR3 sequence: CASSPRTDTQYF. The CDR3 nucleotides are TGTGCCAGCAGCCCCCGCACAGATACGCAGTATTTT.

CDR3 nucleotides: TGTGCCAGCAGCCCCGGGCGGGAGCTCAATGAGCAGTTCTTC. Encoded protein: CASSPGRELNEQFF. This sequence joins TRBV7-3 and TRBJ2-1; TRBD2 matches 7 bases. J lost 6 bases, V lost 5 bases, and 7 bases had no gene match. This CDR3 has 14 amino acids. Germline V gene lookup returns CDR1 SGHTA and CDR2 FQGTGA.

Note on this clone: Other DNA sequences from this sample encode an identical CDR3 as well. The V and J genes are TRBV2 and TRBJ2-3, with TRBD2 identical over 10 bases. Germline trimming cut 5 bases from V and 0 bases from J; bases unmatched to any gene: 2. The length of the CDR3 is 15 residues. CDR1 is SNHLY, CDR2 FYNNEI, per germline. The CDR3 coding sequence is TGTGCCAGCAGTTGGACTAGCGGCAGCACAGATACGCAGTATTTT. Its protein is CASSWTSGSTDTQYF.

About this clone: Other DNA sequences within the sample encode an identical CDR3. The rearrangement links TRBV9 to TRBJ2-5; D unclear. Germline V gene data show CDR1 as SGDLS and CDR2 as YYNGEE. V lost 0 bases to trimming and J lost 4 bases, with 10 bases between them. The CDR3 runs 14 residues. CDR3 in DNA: TGTGCCAGCAGCGTAGGTTCGCTCGGAGAGACCCAGTACTTC. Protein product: CASSVGSLGETQYF.

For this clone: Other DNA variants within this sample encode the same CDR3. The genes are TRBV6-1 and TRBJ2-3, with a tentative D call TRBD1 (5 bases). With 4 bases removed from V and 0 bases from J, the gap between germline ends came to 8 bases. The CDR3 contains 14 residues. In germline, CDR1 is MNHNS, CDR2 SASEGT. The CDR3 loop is CASSGRVSTDTQYF. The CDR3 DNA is TGTGCCAGCAGTGGCAGGGTAAGCACAGATACGCAGTATTTT.

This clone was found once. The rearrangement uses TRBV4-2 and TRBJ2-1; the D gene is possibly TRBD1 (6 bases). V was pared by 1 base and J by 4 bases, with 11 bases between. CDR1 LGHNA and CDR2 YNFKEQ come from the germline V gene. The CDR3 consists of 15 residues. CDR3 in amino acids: CASSQVGQPYNEQFF. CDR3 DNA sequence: TGTGCCAGCAGCCAAGTCGGACAGCCATACAATGAGCAGTTCTTC.

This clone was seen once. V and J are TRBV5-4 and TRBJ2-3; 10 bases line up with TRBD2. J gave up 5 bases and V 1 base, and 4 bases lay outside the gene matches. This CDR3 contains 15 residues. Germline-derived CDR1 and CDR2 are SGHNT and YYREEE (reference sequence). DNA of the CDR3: TGTGCCAGCAGCTTGCAGCGGGAGGGGGGAGATACGCAGTATTTT. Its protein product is CASSLQREGGDTQYF.

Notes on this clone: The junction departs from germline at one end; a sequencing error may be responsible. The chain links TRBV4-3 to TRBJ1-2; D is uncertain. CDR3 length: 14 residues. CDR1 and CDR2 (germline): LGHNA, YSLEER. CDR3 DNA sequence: TGCGCCAGCAGCCAAGAGCGGGGTTCCTATGACTACACCTTC. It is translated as CASSQERGSYDYTF.

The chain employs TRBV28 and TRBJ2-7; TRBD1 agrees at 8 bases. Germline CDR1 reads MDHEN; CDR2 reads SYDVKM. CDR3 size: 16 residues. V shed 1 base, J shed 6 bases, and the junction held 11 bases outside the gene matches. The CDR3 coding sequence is TGTGCCAGCAGTTTATTGTTCGGGACAGGTCCCTTCGAGCAGTACTTC. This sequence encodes CASSLLFGTGPFEQYF.

The CDR3 DNA follows: TGCAGCGCCCGGACAGGGGGGGGAAACATTCAGTACTTC. Its translation is CSARTGGGNIQYF. V gene TRBV29-1 combines with J gene TRBJ2-4, with 10 bases that match TRBD1. The junction had 6 bases not matched to a gene; V was cut back by 7 bases and J by 6 bases. The CDR3 runs to 13 residues. Germline V gene data show CDR1 as SQVTM and CDR2 as ANQGSEA. Full variable domain (outside the CDR3, taken from reference TRBV29-1 and TRBJ2-4): SAVISQKPSRDICQRGTSLTIQCQVDSQVTMMFWYRQQPGQSLTLIATANQGSEATYESGFVIDKFPISRPNLTFSTLTVSNMSPEDSSIYLCSARTGGGNIQYFGAGTRLSVL.

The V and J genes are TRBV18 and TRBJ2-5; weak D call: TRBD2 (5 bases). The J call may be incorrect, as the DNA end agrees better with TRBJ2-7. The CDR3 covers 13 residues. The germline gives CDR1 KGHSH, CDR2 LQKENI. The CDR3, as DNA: TGTGCCAGCTCACTGAGGGATGGGGACGAGCAGTACTTC. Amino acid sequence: CASSLRDGDEQYF.

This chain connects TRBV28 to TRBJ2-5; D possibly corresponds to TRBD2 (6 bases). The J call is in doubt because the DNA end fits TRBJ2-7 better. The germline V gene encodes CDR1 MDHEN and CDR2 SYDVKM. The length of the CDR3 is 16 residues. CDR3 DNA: TGTGCCAGCGGATCCCGGGGGACTCCTGGCTCCTACGAGCAGTACTTC. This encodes CASGSRGTPGSYEQYF.

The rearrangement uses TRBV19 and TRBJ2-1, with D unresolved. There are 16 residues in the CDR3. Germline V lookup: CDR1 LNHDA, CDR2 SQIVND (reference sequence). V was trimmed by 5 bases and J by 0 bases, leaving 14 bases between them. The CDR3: CASSSSPTLSYNEQFF. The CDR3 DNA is TGTGCCAGTAGTTCCTCTCCTACCCTCTCCTACAATGAGCAGTTCTTC.

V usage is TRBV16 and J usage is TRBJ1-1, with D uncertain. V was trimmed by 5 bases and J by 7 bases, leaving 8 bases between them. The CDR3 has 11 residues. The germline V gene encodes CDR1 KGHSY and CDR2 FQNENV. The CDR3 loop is CASSGVLEAFF. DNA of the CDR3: TGTGCCAGCAGCGGAGTACTTGAAGCTTTCTTT.

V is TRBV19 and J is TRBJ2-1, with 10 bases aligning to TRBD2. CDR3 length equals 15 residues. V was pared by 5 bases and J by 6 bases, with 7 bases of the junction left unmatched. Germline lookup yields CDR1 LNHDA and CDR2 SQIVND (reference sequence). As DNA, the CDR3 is TGTGCCAGTAGTGTCACTAGCGGGAAGGGCAATGAGCAGTTCTTC. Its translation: CASSVTSGKGNEQFF.